This is a list of T cell receptor beta chains from one sample in a study of cytomegalovirus exposure and HLA in healthy donors. Sequenced by immunoSEQ multiplex PCR; TCRdb stores in-frame clones only, minus some. The data hold some 200,000 clones, with about four fifths observed a single time. What was sequenced was PBMCs. All receptors derive from a boy aged 2 to 10 in good health and CMV-seronegative. Both conserved end residues are part of each CDR3. The order of the fields is D gene, clone size, V gene, J gene, CDR3 DNA, CDR3 protein. D genes are given only for firm matches. Some rows have no size entry. The others give once, few or many, or a class for an expanded clone.

.	.	TRBV11-1	TRBJ1-1	TGTGCCAGCAGCTTGGGGAGGGGCACTGAAGCTTTCTTT	CASSLGRGTEAFF
TRBD2	.	TRBV5-4	TRBJ2-7	TGTGCCAGCAGCTTTCTAGCGGGGGGGCCAGGAGGGGGCGAGCAGTACTTC	CASSFLAGGPGGGEQYF
TRBD2	.	TRBV18	TRBJ2-7	TGTGCCAGCTCACCCCCGGGACTAGCGACCGAGCAGTACTTC	CASSPPGLATEQYF
.	.	TRBV7-9	TRBJ1-1	TGTGCCAGCAGCTTACGGAGTAGACAGCGCCGCATGAACACTGAAGCTTTCTTT	CASSLRSRQRRMNTEAFF
.	.	TRBV5-4	TRBJ2-3	TGTGCCAGCAGCTCGGAGATAGGTGCAGATACGCAGTATTTT	CASSSEIGADTQYF
.	.	TRBV19	TRBJ1-3	TGTGCCAGTAGTATACGTTTCTCTGGAAACACCATATATTTT	CASSIRFSGNTIYF
.	.	TRBV6-4	TRBJ2-1	TGTGCCAGCAGTGTACCCAGGGCCAATGAGCAGTTCTTC	CASSVPRANEQFF
.	.	TRBV27	TRBJ1-1	TGTGCCAGCAGTTTTCGAGAGAACACTGAAGCTTTCTTT	CASSFRENTEAFF
TRBD2	.	TRBV4-2	TRBJ2-5	TGTGCCAGCAGCCAAGGCGACTTAGCGGGGGTAATTTCGGGAGAGACCCAGTACTTC	CASSQGDLAGVISGETQYF
.	.	TRBV7-9	TRBJ2-1	TGTGCCAGCAGCTTGCCGGGACAAAGCTCCTACAATGAGCAGTTCTTC	CASSLPGQSSYNEQFF
.	.	TRBV27	TRBJ1-4	TGTGCCAGCAGCGGGGGAGAAAAACTGTTTTTT	CASSGGEKLFF
.	once	TRBV6-6	TRBJ2-6	TGTGCCAGCAGGGACACGGGTTTCTCGGCCAACGTCCTGACTTTC	CASRDTGFSANVLTF
TRBD2	.	TRBV15	TRBJ2-1	TGTGCCACCAGCGCCCGGGTAGCGGGGTTATACAATGAGCAGTTCTTC	CATSARVAGLYNEQFF
.	.	TRBV4-3	TRBJ2-5	TGCGCCAGCAGCCACTCAGGGTCGAAAGAGACCCAGTACTTC	CASSHSGSKETQYF
.	.	TRBV7-2	TRBJ2-2	TGTGCCAGCAGCTTAGCCCTCGCGAACACCGGGGAGCTGTTTTTT	CASSLALANTGELFF
.	.	TRBV11-1	TRBJ1-1	TGTGCCAGCAGCTTAGAGCCTGCTACGTTCTGGAGGTACACTGAAGCTTTCTTT	CASSLEPATFWRYTEAFF
.	.	TRBV9	TRBJ2-7	TGTGCCAGCAGCGCTGGACAAGACCTCGGCGAGCAGTACTTC	CASSAGQDLGEQYF
.	.	TRBV7-9	TRBJ1-2	TGTGCCAGCACTCCGACAAGCAGTAACTATGGCTACACCTTC	CASTPTSSNYGYTF
TRBD2	.	TRBV19	TRBJ2-2	TGTGCCAGTAGGATAGCGGGGGGGGGCACCGGGGAGCTGTTTTTT	CASRIAGGGTGELFF
TRBD1	.	TRBV6-5	TRBJ2-5	TGTGCCAGCAGTTGGGGACAGGGGGCTCGAGAGACCCAGTACTTC	CASSWGQGARETQYF
TRBD2	.	TRBV4-1	TRBJ2-2	TGCGCCAGCAGCCGGGGACTAGCGGGGGGTATCACCGGGGAGCTGTTTTTT	CASSRGLAGGITGELFF
.	.	TRBV11-2	TRBJ2-3	TGTGCCAGCAGCTCTCACCAGGGCGGGGACACAGATACGCAGTATTTT	CASSSHQGGDTDTQYF
TRBD1	.	TRBV11-2	TRBJ1-5	TGTGCCAGCAGCGCCACCACAGGGGTTGGTCAGCCCCAGCATTTT	CASSATTGVGQPQHF
.	.	TRBV30	TRBJ2-7	TGTGCCTGGAGTACAATCGATAGGGGCTCCTACGAGCAGTACTTC	CAWSTIDRGSYEQYF
TRBD2	.	TRBV11-1	TRBJ2-4	TGTGCCAGCAGCCACTTCGGGAGCGGGGGGATGGGCGAAAACATTCAGTACTTC	CASSHFGSGGMGENIQYF
.	.	TRBV6-5	TRBJ2-7	TGTGCCAGCAGTTACTCGCCGGGGAACTCCTACGAGCAGTACTTC	CASSYSPGNSYEQYF
.	.	TRBV9	TRBJ2-5	TGTGCCAGCAGCGTAGGCGGGGTCCAAGAGACCCAGTACTTC	CASSVGGVQETQYF
.	.	TRBV7-2	TRBJ2-7	TGTGCCAGCAGCGCGGACAGTTCCCGCTCCTACGAGCAGTACTTC	CASSADSSRSYEQYF
TRBD1	.	TRBV29-1	TRBJ2-3	TGCAGCGTAGCGCAGGGGGCGGATTCCACAGATACGCAGTATTTT	CSVAQGADSTDTQYF
TRBD2	.	TRBV7-9	TRBJ2-7	TGTGCCAGCAGCTCAGGTAGCGGGGGTACCTACGAGCAGTACTTC	CASSSGSGGTYEQYF
.	.	TRBV5-3	TRBJ1-3	TGTGCCAGAAGCTGGATCTACAGGGTGCGATCCAGCACCATATATTTT	CARSWIYRVRSSTIYF
TRBD2	.	TRBV4-2	TRBJ2-1	TGTGCCAGCAGCCAAGACGGGGCGGCTAGCGGATACAATGAGCAGTTCTTC	CASSQDGAASGYNEQFF
.	.	TRBV20-1	TRBJ1-1	TGCAGCTTACGGGAGGCTGAAGCTTTCTTT	CSLREAEAFF
TRBD1	.	TRBV4-2	TRBJ1-2	TGTGCCAGCAGCCAAGATTCAGGGGGCGCTTGGATGGGTGGCTACACCTTC	CASSQDSGGAWMGGYTF
.	few	TRBV2	TRBJ2-7	TGTGCCAGCACCGAGGAAGGGGGAAGGAACGAGCAGTACTTC	CASTEEGGRNEQYF
.	.	TRBV5-4	TRBJ2-3	TGTGCCAGCAGCACTAGACAGGCTAGCACAGATACGCAGTATTTT	CASSTRQASTDTQYF
TRBD1	few	TRBV5-1	TRBJ1-5	TGCGCCAGCAGCTGGACAGGGCAGGATCAGCCCCAGCATTTT	CASSWTGQDQPQHF
.	once	TRBV7-2	TRBJ2-6	TGTGCCAGCAGCCGCGACTCTGGGGCCAACGTCCTGACTTTC	CASSRDSGANVLTF
TRBD1	.	TRBV19	TRBJ1-1	TGTGCCAGTAAGTTTTCCGGGACAGGGAAGAGTGAAGCTTTCTTT	CASKFSGTGKSEAFF
TRBD1	.	TRBV7-9	TRBJ1-1	TGTGCCAGCAGCGGACGGACAGGGGGAATGAACACTGAAGCTTTCTTT	CASSGRTGGMNTEAFF
TRBD1	.	TRBV11-2	TRBJ1-5	TGTGCCAGCAGCCATGGACAGGGGGGTTGGGAGCCCCAGCATTTT	CASSHGQGGWEPQHF
TRBD1	.	TRBV4-2	TRBJ2-2	TGTGCCAGCAGCCAGGGCGAATTTTCCGGGACAGGAGTCACCGGGGAGCTGTTTTTT	CASSQGEFSGTGVTGELFF
.	.	TRBV11-2	TRBJ2-2	TGTGCCAGCAGCTTAGATGTTTATTTGTTGATACCAGCGAACACCGGGGAGCTGTTTTTT	CASSLDVYLLIPANTGELFF
TRBD1	.	TRBV6-5	TRBJ1-2	TGTGCCAGCAGCCAGCAACCGGGACAGAGTTATGGCTACACCTTC	CASSQQPGQSYGYTF
.	.	TRBV7-3	TRBJ2-5	TGTGCCAGCAGCTTACAAGGGAGGATGGAGACCCAGTACTTC	CASSLQGRMETQYF
.	.	TRBV7-9	TRBJ2-7	TGTGCCAGCAGCTTATTGGGCTTCGAGCAGTACTTC	CASSLLGFEQYF
TRBD1	.	TRBV29-1	TRBJ1-2	TGCAGCGTTGACACCGGGACAGTAAACTATGGCTACACCTTC	CSVDTGTVNYGYTF
TRBD2	.	TRBV7-2	TRBJ2-5	TGTGCCAGCAGCCGTACTAGCGGGGGGGCCCGAGAGACCCAGTACTTC	CASSRTSGGARETQYF
.	.	TRBV28	TRBJ1-2	TGTGCCACCCGAAAACAGGGCGACTATGGCTACACCTTC	CATRKQGDYGYTF
TRBD1	once	TRBV28	TRBJ2-1	TGTGCCAGCAGGTCCGGGACAGGGGGCTACAATGAGCAGTTCTTC	CASRSGTGGYNEQFF